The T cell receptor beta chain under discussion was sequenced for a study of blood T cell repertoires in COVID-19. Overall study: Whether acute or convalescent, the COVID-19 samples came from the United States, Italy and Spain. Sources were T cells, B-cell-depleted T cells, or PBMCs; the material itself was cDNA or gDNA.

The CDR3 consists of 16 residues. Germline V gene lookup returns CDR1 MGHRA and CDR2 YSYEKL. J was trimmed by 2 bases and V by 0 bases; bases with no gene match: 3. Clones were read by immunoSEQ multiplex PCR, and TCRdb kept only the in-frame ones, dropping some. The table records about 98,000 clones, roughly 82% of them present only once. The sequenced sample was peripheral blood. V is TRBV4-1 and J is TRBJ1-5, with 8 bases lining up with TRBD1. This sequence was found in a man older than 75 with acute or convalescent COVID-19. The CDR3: CASSQDLTGGNQPQHF. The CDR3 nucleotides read TGCGCCAGCAGCCAAGATTTGACAGGGGGCAATCAGCCCCAGCATTTT.